A single sample is the source of the 8 T cell receptor beta chains below, sequenced in a study of T-cell reconstitution after alpha-beta-depleted transplantation in children. Researchers prepared the TCRbeta library using unique molecular identifiers, the study reports. TCRdb re-derived calls from the PCR reads in MiXCR, one entry per CDR3 protein. This table has roughly 500,000 distinct CDR3 sequences, 10% appearing once. Sequenced here: PBMCs, sampled before TCRalphabeta/CD19-depleted stem cell transplant. The receptors were gathered from a child aged 2 to 15 with inherited bone marrow failure, due to receive a stem cell transplant.

The rearrangement uses TRBV15 and TRBJ2-4; tentatively, D is TRBD2 (6 bases). CDR1 LNHNV and CDR2 YYDKDF come from the germline V gene (reference sequence). This CDR3 is built from 13 residues. Trimming removed 5 bases from V and 7 bases from J, with 12 bases in between. The CDR3 DNA is TGTGCCACCAGCTATATAGCGGCCAACATTCAGTACTTC. Protein: CATSYIAANIQYF.

This clonotype was seen repeatedly, ten times or more. This chain links TRBV30 with TRBJ2-1, with TRBD1 matching over 7 bases. In germline, CDR1 is GTSNPN, CDR2 SVGIG (reference sequence). The CDR3 covers 12 residues. After removal of 5 bases from V and 7 bases from J, the junction contained 5 bases not matched to a gene. The CDR3, as DNA: TGTGCCTGGTCTGAACAGGGGAATGAGCAGTTCTTC. As protein: CAWSEQGNEQFF.

J is TRBJ1-6 and V is TRBV6-5, with TRBD1 matching over 7 bases. This CDR3 is built from 17 residues. Germline V gene sequence: CDR1 MNHEY, CDR2 SVGAGI. V was pared by 0 bases and J by 6 bases, with 8 bases of the junction left unmatched. The CDR3 is CASSYSISPGGNSPLHF. In nucleotides, the CDR3 is TGTGCCAGCAGTTACTCCATATCCCCAGGGGGTAATTCACCCCTCCACTTT.

This clonotype has a handful of counts. This chain uses TRBV28 with TRBJ2-7; perhaps TRBD2 as D (6 bases). Germline CDR1 MDHEN, CDR2 SYDVKM. V shed 4 bases and J shed 2 bases, with 15 bases lying between them. The CDR3 is 15 amino acids. The CDR3 bases are TGTGCCAGCAGTTGGAGGGGCAGGAAGGCCTACGAGCAGTACTTC. Amino acids: CASSWRGRKAYEQYF.

V and J are TRBV15 and TRBJ2-3; a weak D match, TRBD1 (7 bases). The germline V gene has CDR1 LNHNV and CDR2 YYDKDF (reference sequence). V gave up 1 base and J gave up 2 bases, with 19 bases separating them. The CDR3 sequence is 18 residues long. In nucleotides, the CDR3 is TGTGCCACCAGCAGAGCTCCACCGCGGGACAGACTCACAGATACGCAGTATTTT. Protein sequence: CATSRAPPRDRLTDTQYF.

This clonotype was seen repeatedly, ten times or more. The chain recombines TRBV6-1 with TRBJ1-1; 7 nucleotides align to TRBD1. The V and J ends lost 4 bases and 5 bases, in that order; junction bases with no gene match: 13. The germline V gene encodes CDR1 MNHNS and CDR2 SASEGT. The CDR3 spans 16 residues. CDR3 residues: CASSGLLGQARTEAFF. Written as DNA, the CDR3 is TGTGCCAGCAGTGGACTGCTCGGACAGGCCAGGACTGAAGCTTTCTTT.

This clonotype was seen ten or more times. The chain joins TRBV7-2 to TRBJ2-3; D possibly corresponds to TRBD2 (5 bases). The germline V gene encodes CDR1 SGHTA and CDR2 FQGNSA. The ends were cut back, 0 bases at V and 1 base at J, with 5 bases in the middle. The CDR3 runs 14 residues. In DNA, the CDR3 is TGTGCCAGCAGCTTAGCGGGAGGCACAGATACGCAGTATTTT. It is translated as CASSLAGGTDTQYF.

On this clonotype itself: A read error may be the cause here, since a much bigger clone is one base away. The J gene is TRBJ1-1, the V gene TRBV10-2; D remains unclear. Per the germline V gene, CDR1 is WSHSY and CDR2 is SAAADI. This CDR3 spans 13 amino acids. The CDR3 region has the DNA TGCACCAGCAGTGAGTCGACTCAGCCTGGGGCTTTCTTT. It translates to CTSSESTQPGAFF.